The 3 T cell receptor beta chains below were found in one sample sequenced in a study of OX40 agonist ivuxolimab in advanced cancers. Assay: immunoSEQ multiplex PCR; the TCRdb copy retains only in-frame clones and omits some. The sample lists fewer than 25,000 clones; approximately 86% were seen once. Sequenced material: CD4+ or CD8+ T cells sorted from blood, taken in a trial of the OX40 agonist ivuxolimab. The receptors originated from an adult with an advanced solid tumor such as melanoma, head and neck, liver or kidney cancer.

The rearrangement uses TRBV4-1 and TRBJ2-1; 7 positions match TRBD2. CDR1 and CDR2 from the germline V gene are MGHRA and YSYEKL. V shed 5 bases and J 6 bases; nucleotides not matched to a gene: 13. The CDR3 length is 16 residues. The CDR3 reads CASSWIGGGRGNEQFF. CDR3 coding DNA: TGCGCCAGCAGCTGGATCGGCGGGGGTCGGGGCAATGAGCAGTTCTTC.

This chain uses TRBV27 with TRBJ2-7, with D perhaps matching TRBD1 (5 bases). Between the trimmed V and J ends, which lost 7 bases and 1 base, there was a span of 14 bases. The length of the CDR3 is 14 residues. CDR1 is MNHEY, CDR2 SMNVEV, per germline (reference sequence). Here the CDR3 DNA reads TGTGCCAGCATGGAGAAGGGGTGGTCCTACGAGCAGTACTTC. It specifies CASMEKGWSYEQYF.

This clone appeared a single time. V and J are TRBV5-5 and TRBJ2-7; D call uncertain. V lost 0 bases and J lost 3, with 10 bases in between. Germline V lookup: CDR1 SGHKS, CDR2 YYEKEE (reference sequence). This CDR3 comprises 14 residues. CDR3 loop: CASSLGTVLYEQYF. CDR3 bases: TGTGCCAGCAGCTTGGGGACGGTACTCTACGAGCAGTACTTC.